Listed below are T cell receptor beta chains from one sample, sequenced in a study of blood T cell repertoires in COVID-19. The assay was immunoSEQ multiplex PCR, and TCRdb's table has in-frame clones only and misses some. The table records roughly 220,000 clones, roughly 90% of them present only once. The sample consisted of PBMCs or T cells enriched from blood (not recorded which). These receptors were collected from a woman in her twenties or thirties who had recovered from COVID-19. CDR3s include the opening cysteine and the closing phenylalanine or tryptophan. Each record gives: J gene, clone size, D gene, V gene, CDR3 DNA, CDR3 protein. D genes are given only for firm matches. Size is omitted from some rows. Given values are once, few, many or a class for expanded clones.

J gene: TRBJ1-5; clone size: .; D gene: TRBD1; V gene: TRBV19; CDR3 DNA: TGTGCCAGCCAGGGACAGGAGTTTGATAGCAATCAGCCCCAGCATTTT; CDR3 protein: CASQGQEFDSNQPQHF
J gene: TRBJ1-5; clone size: .; D gene: .; V gene: TRBV3-1/TRBV3-2; CDR3 DNA: TGTGCCAGCAGCCAAGATCGGCAGGCTCGGCAGCCCCAGCATTTT; CDR3 protein: CASSQDRQARQPQHF
J gene: TRBJ1-3; clone size: .; D gene: .; V gene: TRBV9; CDR3 DNA: TGTGCCAGCAGCGTAGCGGCAGGCCACTCTGGAAACACCATATATTTT; CDR3 protein: CASSVAAGHSGNTIYF
J gene: TRBJ1-5; clone size: .; D gene: .; V gene: TRBV21-1; CDR3 DNA: TGTGCCAGCAGCCCCAGAGGGAACAGCCGGATAAAGAATCAGCCCCAGCATTTT; CDR3 protein: CASSPRGNSRIKNQPQHF
J gene: TRBJ2-3; clone size: .; D gene: TRBD2; V gene: TRBV7-9; CDR3 DNA: TGTGCCAGCAGCACCCGACTAGCGGGGGAATACACAGATACGCAGTATTTT; CDR3 protein: CASSTRLAGEYTDTQYF
J gene: TRBJ2-7; clone size: .; D gene: .; V gene: TRBV29-1; CDR3 DNA: TGCAGCGTTTCCCCAGGGAATTGGGGTAGCGAGCAGTACTTC; CDR3 protein: CSVSPGNWGSEQYF
J gene: TRBJ1-1; clone size: .; D gene: .; V gene: TRBV23-1; CDR3 DNA: TGCGCCACCCCCTCAGACACTGAAGCTTTCTTT; CDR3 protein: CATPSDTEAFF
J gene: TRBJ1-2; clone size: .; D gene: TRBD1; V gene: TRBV5-1; CDR3 DNA: TGCGCCAGCAGCCGACAGGGGGACTATGGCTACACCTTC; CDR3 protein: CASSRQGDYGYTF
J gene: TRBJ1-1; clone size: .; D gene: .; V gene: TRBV9; CDR3 DNA: TGTGCCAGCAGCGTAGTATCTCCGGGGAACACTGAAGCTTTCTTT; CDR3 protein: CASSVVSPGNTEAFF
J gene: TRBJ2-3; clone size: .; D gene: .; V gene: TRBV10-3; CDR3 DNA: TGTGCCATCAGCACCGGGTTCACTAGCACAGATACGCAGTATTTT; CDR3 protein: CAISTGFTSTDTQYF
J gene: TRBJ2-3; clone size: once; D gene: TRBD2; V gene: TRBV7-9; CDR3 DNA: TGTGCCAGCAGCTTGGCTAGCGGGGGTTCGGATACGCAGTATTTT; CDR3 protein: CASSLASGGSDTQYF
J gene: TRBJ1-4; clone size: once; D gene: .; V gene: TRBV14; CDR3 DNA: TGTGCCAGCAGCGCCAGACAGGAGATAAATGAAAAACTGTTTTTT; CDR3 protein: CASSARQEINEKLFF
J gene: TRBJ2-1; clone size: once; D gene: TRBD2; V gene: TRBV5-6; CDR3 DNA: TGTGCCAGCAGCTTGCGGGGGGATCTCAATGAGCAGTTCTTC; CDR3 protein: CASSLRGDLNEQFF
J gene: TRBJ1-2; clone size: .; D gene: .; V gene: TRBV7-3; CDR3 DNA: TGTGCCAGCAGCCTCCAGGGAAACTATGGCTACACCTTC; CDR3 protein: CASSLQGNYGYTF
J gene: TRBJ1-4; clone size: .; D gene: TRBD1; V gene: TRBV4-2; CDR3 DNA: TGTGCCAGCAGCCAACCCGGACAGGGGGCTGAAAAACTGTTTTTT; CDR3 protein: CASSQPGQGAEKLFF
J gene: TRBJ2-7; clone size: .; D gene: .; V gene: TRBV19; CDR3 DNA: TGTGCCAGTAGTAACATCCGAGGCAACGAGCAGTACTTC; CDR3 protein: CASSNIRGNEQYF
J gene: TRBJ1-2; clone size: .; D gene: TRBD1; V gene: TRBV9; CDR3 DNA: TGTGCCAGCAGCGTAAATACAGGACAGGGGAGCGGCTACACCTTC; CDR3 protein: CASSVNTGQGSGYTF
J gene: TRBJ1-6; clone size: .; D gene: .; V gene: TRBV4-3; CDR3 DNA: TGCGCCAGCAGCCAAGTGCGGACAGCTAATTCACCCCTCCACTTT; CDR3 protein: CASSQVRTANSPLHF
J gene: TRBJ2-7; clone size: .; D gene: TRBD2; V gene: TRBV11-2; CDR3 DNA: TGTGCCAGCAGCTTAGAGTCGGCGGGGGCCTACGAGCAGTACTTC; CDR3 protein: CASSLESAGAYEQYF
J gene: TRBJ1-2; clone size: .; D gene: .; V gene: TRBV5-1; CDR3 DNA: TGCGCCAGCAGCTTGGAAATAGGGGAAATTGGTCGGTATGGCTACACCTTC; CDR3 protein: CASSLEIGEIGRYGYTF
J gene: TRBJ2-1; clone size: .; D gene: TRBD2; V gene: TRBV7-8; CDR3 DNA: TGTGCCAGCAGCCTGGGACTAGCTTACTACAATGAGCAGTTCTTC; CDR3 protein: CASSLGLAYYNEQFF
J gene: TRBJ2-3; clone size: .; D gene: TRBD2; V gene: TRBV6-1; CDR3 DNA: TGTGCCAGCAGTGAAAGTCCTAGCGGGGGAGGGACAGATACGCAGTATTTT; CDR3 protein: CASSESPSGGGTDTQYF
J gene: TRBJ2-1; clone size: .; D gene: .; V gene: TRBV20-1; CDR3 DNA: TGCAGTGCTCGTCACAATGAGCAGTTCTTC; CDR3 protein: CSARHNEQFF
J gene: TRBJ2-7; clone size: .; D gene: TRBD1; V gene: TRBV5-1; CDR3 DNA: TGCGCCAGCAGCTACCGACAGGGCTACGAGCAGTACTTC; CDR3 protein: CASSYRQGYEQYF
J gene: TRBJ2-1; clone size: .; D gene: TRBD1; V gene: TRBV4-3; CDR3 DNA: TGCGCCAGCAGCCATAGACAGGGGGCGCGAAATGAGCAGTTCTTC; CDR3 protein: CASSHRQGARNEQFF
J gene: TRBJ1-2; clone size: .; D gene: TRBD1; V gene: TRBV29-1; CDR3 DNA: TGCAGCGTTCCTCACAACAGGGGTGGCTACACCTTC; CDR3 protein: CSVPHNRGGYTF
J gene: TRBJ2-5; clone size: .; D gene: .; V gene: TRBV5-6; CDR3 DNA: TGTGCCAGCAGCTTGGTCCAGGGAAAGACCCAGTACTTC; CDR3 protein: CASSLVQGKTQYF
J gene: TRBJ1-2; clone size: .; D gene: .; V gene: TRBV5-1; CDR3 DNA: TGCGCCAGCAGCTTGGAGCTATCGATTAACTATGGCTACACCTTC; CDR3 protein: CASSLELSINYGYTF
J gene: TRBJ1-3; clone size: .; D gene: .; V gene: TRBV10-3; CDR3 DNA: TGTGCCATCAGTGGACAGGCTGGAAACACCATATATTTT; CDR3 protein: CAISGQAGNTIYF
J gene: TRBJ1-3; clone size: .; D gene: .; V gene: TRBV28; CDR3 DNA: TGTGCCAGCAGCCCCGGAGCCGTTCTGGGAAACACCATATATTTT; CDR3 protein: CASSPGAVLGNTIYF
J gene: TRBJ1-2; clone size: once; D gene: .; V gene: TRBV5-4; CDR3 DNA: TGTGCCAGCAGCTTGGCGGACACCGACTATGGCTACACCTTC; CDR3 protein: CASSLADTDYGYTF
J gene: TRBJ2-7; clone size: .; D gene: .; V gene: TRBV5-1; CDR3 DNA: TGCGCCAGCAGCCCTACAGGCACATACCCGGACAAGCAGTACTTC; CDR3 protein: CASSPTGTYPDKQYF
J gene: TRBJ2-2; clone size: .; D gene: .; V gene: TRBV5-1; CDR3 DNA: TGCGCCAGCACGTGGGGGGGCGGAACCGGGGAGCTGTTTTTT; CDR3 protein: CASTWGGGTGELFF
J gene: TRBJ1-1; clone size: .; D gene: .; V gene: TRBV4-2; CDR3 DNA: TGTGCCAGCAGCCAACTAAGCGGGGGAGACGACACTGAAGCTTTCTTT; CDR3 protein: CASSQLSGGDDTEAFF
J gene: TRBJ1-4; clone size: few; D gene: .; V gene: TRBV4-1; CDR3 DNA: TGCGCCAGCAGCCAAGATCCCAGGGGAGTGACTAATGAAAAACTGTTTTTT; CDR3 protein: CASSQDPRGVTNEKLFF
J gene: TRBJ2-7; clone size: .; D gene: .; V gene: TRBV20-1; CDR3 DNA: TGCAGTGCAGACAGGTCCTACGAGCAGTACTTC; CDR3 protein: CSADRSYEQYF
J gene: TRBJ2-5; clone size: once; D gene: .; V gene: TRBV9; CDR3 DNA: TGTGCCAGCAGCGTGGCTAGCGCCTTCCAAGAGACCCAGTACTTC; CDR3 protein: CASSVASAFQETQYF
J gene: TRBJ1-2; clone size: .; D gene: TRBD1; V gene: TRBV5-4; CDR3 DNA: TGTGCCAGCAGCCAAGGACAGGGCCGGGGATATTATGATGGCTACACCTTC; CDR3 protein: CASSQGQGRGYYDGYTF
J gene: TRBJ2-5; clone size: .; D gene: TRBD1; V gene: TRBV7-9; CDR3 DNA: TGTGCCAGCAGCTTACGCAGGGGGCAGGGGACCCAGTACTTC; CDR3 protein: CASSLRRGQGTQYF